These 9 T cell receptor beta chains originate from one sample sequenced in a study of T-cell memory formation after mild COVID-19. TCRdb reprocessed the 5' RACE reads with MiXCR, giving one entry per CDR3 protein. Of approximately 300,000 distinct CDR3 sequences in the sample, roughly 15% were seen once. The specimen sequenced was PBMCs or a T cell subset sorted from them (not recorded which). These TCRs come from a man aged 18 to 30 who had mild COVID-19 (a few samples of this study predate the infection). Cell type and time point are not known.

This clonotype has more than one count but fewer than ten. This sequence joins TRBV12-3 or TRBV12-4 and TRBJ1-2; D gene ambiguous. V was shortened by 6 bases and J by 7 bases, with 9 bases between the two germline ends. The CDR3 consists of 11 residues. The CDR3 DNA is TGTGCCAGCAGCATCATGGGTGGCTACACCTTC. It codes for CASSIMGGYTF.

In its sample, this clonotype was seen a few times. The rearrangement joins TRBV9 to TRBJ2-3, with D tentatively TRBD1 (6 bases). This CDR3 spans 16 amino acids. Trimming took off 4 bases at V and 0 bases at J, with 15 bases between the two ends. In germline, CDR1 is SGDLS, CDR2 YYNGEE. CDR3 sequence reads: CASSFRGGSSTDTQYF. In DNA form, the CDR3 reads TGTGCCAGCAGCTTCAGAGGGGGTTCTAGCACAGATACGCAGTATTTT.

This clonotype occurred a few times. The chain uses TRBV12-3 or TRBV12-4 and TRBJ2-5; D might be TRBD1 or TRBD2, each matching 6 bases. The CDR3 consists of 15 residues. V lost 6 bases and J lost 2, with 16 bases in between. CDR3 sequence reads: CASRKGGGQQETQYF. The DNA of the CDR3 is TGTGCCAGCAGGAAGGGGGGAGGCCAGCAAGAGACCCAGTACTTC.

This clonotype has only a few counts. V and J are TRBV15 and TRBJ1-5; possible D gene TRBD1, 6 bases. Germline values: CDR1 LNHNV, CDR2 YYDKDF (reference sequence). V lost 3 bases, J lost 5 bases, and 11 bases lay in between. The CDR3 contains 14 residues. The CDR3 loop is CATSREGGYQPQHF. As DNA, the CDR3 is TGTGCCACCAGCAGGGAGGGGGGTTATCAGCCCCAGCATTTT.

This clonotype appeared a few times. The CDR3 loop reads CASVRQGDTGELFF. CDR3 nucleotide sequence: TGTGCCAGCGTCCGTCAGGGAGACACCGGGGAGCTGTTTTTT. The V call is TRBV6-1, the J call TRBJ2-2, with D perhaps assigned TRBD1 or TRBD2 (5 bases each). Germline V CDR1 and CDR2: MNHNS, SASEGT. The CDR3 totals 14 residues. V was cut by 8 bases and J by 3 bases, with 13 bases left in between.

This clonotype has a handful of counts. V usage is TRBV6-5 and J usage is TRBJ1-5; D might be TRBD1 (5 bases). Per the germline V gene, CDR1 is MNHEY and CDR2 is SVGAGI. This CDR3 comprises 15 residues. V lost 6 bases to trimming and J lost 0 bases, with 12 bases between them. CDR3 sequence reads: CASRPGGGSNQPQHF. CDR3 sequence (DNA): TGTGCCAGCAGGCCCGGGGGGGGTAGCAATCAGCCCCAGCATTTT.

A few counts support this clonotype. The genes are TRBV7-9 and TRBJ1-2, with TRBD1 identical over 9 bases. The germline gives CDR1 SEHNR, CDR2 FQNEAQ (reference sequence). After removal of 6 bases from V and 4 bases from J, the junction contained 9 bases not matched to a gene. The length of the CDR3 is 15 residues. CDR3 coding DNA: TGTGCCAGCAGTTCCCCGGGACAGGGCGGCTATGGCTACACCTTC. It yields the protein CASSSPGQGGYGYTF.

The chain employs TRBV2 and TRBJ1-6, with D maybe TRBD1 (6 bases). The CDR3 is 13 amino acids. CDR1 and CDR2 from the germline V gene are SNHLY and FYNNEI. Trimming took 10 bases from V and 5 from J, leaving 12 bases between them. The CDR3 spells CATLGGNNSPLHF. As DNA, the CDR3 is TGTGCCACCTTAGGGGGGAATAATTCACCCCTCCACTTT.

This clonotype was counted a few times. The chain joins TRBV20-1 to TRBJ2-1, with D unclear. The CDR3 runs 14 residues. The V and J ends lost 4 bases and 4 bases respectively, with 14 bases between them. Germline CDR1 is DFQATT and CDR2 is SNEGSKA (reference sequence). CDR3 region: CSAIGPKTYNEQFF. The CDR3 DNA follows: TGCAGTGCTATTGGACCGAAAACTTACAATGAGCAGTTCTTC.